The entry below gives a single T cell receptor beta chain sequence along with its context. The assay was immunoSEQ multiplex PCR, and TCRdb's table has in-frame clones only and misses some. The profile shows about 180,000 clones, 87% of them singletons. The data were taken from a study of T cell responses to AZD1222 COVID-19 vaccine. The CDR3 is 14 amino acids. The V gene end was trimmed by 2 bases and the J gene end by 7 bases; junction bases not matched to a gene: 6. Germline V gene data show CDR1 as MNHEY and CDR2 as SVGEGT. This chain links TRBV6-2 or TRBV6-3 with TRBJ2-3; 7 positions match TRBD2. The sample in question was peripheral blood, obtained on day 0 of AZD1222 vaccination. This receptor was obtained from an adult in good health. The DNA for the CDR3 is TGTGCCAGCAGTTACACCATAGCGGGCCATACGCAGTATTTT. This codes for CASSYTIAGHTQYF.